Listed below are T cell receptor beta chains from one sample, sequenced in a study of blood T cell repertoires in COVID-19. Clones were sequenced by immunoSEQ multiplex PCR, and TCRdb holds only the in-frame ones, with some missing. This table has 90,000 to 140,000 clones, roughly 80% appearing once. The sequenced sample was peripheral blood. Receptors originate from a woman older than 75 with acute or convalescent COVID-19. Each CDR3 is given with its conserved first and last residue. A D gene is named only where the DNA matches it firmly. Size is stated for part of the rows, as once, few or many counts, or as a class when the clone is expanded.

d_call,j_call,v_call,clone_size,cdr3_aa,cdr3_nt
.,TRBJ2-2,TRBV15,.,CATSSDRGGTGELFF,TGTGCCACCAGCTCCGACAGGGGAGGGACCGGGGAGCTGTTTTTT
.,TRBJ2-7,TRBV20-1,.,CSARGGGEQYF,TGCAGTGCTAGGGGTGGAGGGGAGCAGTACTTC
TRBD1,TRBJ1-2,TRBV27,.,CASSFEFDPRQGEDGYTF,TGTGCCAGCAGTTTTGAGTTCGATCCTAGACAGGGGGAAGATGGCTACACCTTC
.,TRBJ1-2,TRBV5-1,.,CASSLLRGHGYTF,TGCGCCAGCAGCTTGCTGCGGGGGCATGGCTACACCTTC
.,TRBJ1-3,TRBV7-2,.,CASSLAGDGNTIYF,TGTGCCAGCAGCTTAGCAGGGGATGGAAACACCATATATTTT
.,TRBJ2-1,TRBV7-8,.,CASSSLGGAARIGKQFF,TGTGCCAGCAGCTCCTTGGGGGGAGCCGCGAGGATCGGTAAGCAGTTCTTC
.,TRBJ1-1,TRBV5-1,.,CASSLAQPNTEAFF,TGCGCCAGCAGCTTGGCACAGCCGAACACTGAAGCTTTCTTT
.,TRBJ2-7,TRBV28,.,CASSLIVTVEQYF,TGTGCCAGCAGTTTAATTGTGACAGTCGAGCAGTACTTC
.,TRBJ2-7,TRBV11-2,.,CASSFRGYEQYF,TGTGCCAGCAGCTTTAGGGGCTACGAGCAGTACTTC
TRBD2,TRBJ2-5,TRBV28,once,CASTLGGGEETQYF,TGTGCCAGCACCCTCGGGGGAGGGGAGGAGACCCAGTACTTC
.,TRBJ1-6,TRBV4-1,few,CASSQFRGIRGSPLHF,TGCGCCAGCAGCCAATTTCGGGGAATTCGAGGTTCACCCCTCCACTTT
TRBD1,TRBJ1-2,TRBV29-1,.,CSVEAPTGINYGYTF,TGCAGCGTTGAGGCCCCGACAGGGATTAACTATGGCTACACCTTC
TRBD1,TRBJ2-2,TRBV7-2,.,CASRTGGKFAGELFF,TGTGCCAGCAGGACAGGGGGTAAATTCGCCGGGGAGCTGTTTTTT
.,TRBJ2-1,TRBV29-1,.,CSGSPRLSSYNEQFF,TGCAGCGGAAGCCCTAGATTAAGCTCCTACAATGAGCAGTTCTTC
.,TRBJ1-5,TRBV10-3,.,CAISESTGNNQPQHF,TGTGCCATCAGTGAGTCGACAGGTAACAATCAGCCCCAGCATTTT
.,TRBJ2-1,TRBV6-1,.,CASSEGVAAYNEQFF,TGTGCCAGCAGTGAAGGGGTAGCTGCGTACAATGAGCAGTTCTTC
.,TRBJ2-7,TRBV7-9,.,CASSLGGPPTYEQYF,TGTGCCAGCAGCTTAGGCGGGCCCCCTACCTACGAGCAGTACTTC
TRBD1,TRBJ2-1,TRBV28,.,CASSPQGALNNEQFF,TGTGCCAGCAGTCCACAGGGGGCTTTGAACAATGAGCAGTTCTTC
.,TRBJ2-2,TRBV5-1,.,CASSLRGLNTGELFF,TGCGCCAGCAGCTTGAGGGGTCTGAACACCGGGGAGCTGTTTTTT
.,TRBJ2-2,TRBV5-1,.,CASSPQGGGTGELFF,TGCGCCAGCAGCCCTCAGGGGGGAGGCACCGGGGAGCTGTTTTTT
TRBD2,TRBJ2-3,TRBV7-2,.,CASSPVAGEVNTQYF,TGTGCCAGCAGCCCCGTAGCGGGAGAAGTGAATACGCAGTATTTT
.,TRBJ1-1,TRBV19,.,CASSIGGGTEAFF,TGTGCCAGTAGTATAGGAGGGGGCACTGAAGCTTTCTTT